A selection of T cell receptor beta chains follows, all from one sample in a study of blood T cells in healthy people across ages. TCRdb passed the 5' RACE reads through MiXCR, listing each CDR3 protein once. The sample lists approximately 1.5 million distinct CDR3 sequences, approximately 32% occurring once. The sample consisted of blood. These TCRs come from a woman aged 25 to 39 in good health. The CDR3 runs from the conserved cysteine through the conserved F or W. A D gene is named only where the DNA matches it firmly. Expanded clones are given a class, and other clones once, few, many or no size at all.

CDR3nt	CDR3aa	v_gene	j_gene	d_gene	abundance
TGTGCCAGCGGGGAGACCCAGTACTTC	CASGETQYF	TRBV3-1	TRBJ2-5	NA	many
TGCAGTGCAAGGAGCCTGGCGGAGACCCAGTACTTC	CSARSLAETQYF	TRBV20-1	TRBJ2-5	NA	few
TGCAGTGCTAGAACGACAGGGAACAATCAGCCCCAGCATTTT	CSARTTGNNQPQHF	TRBV20-1	TRBJ1-5	TRBD1	few
TGCAGTGCTGCTTGGCAAGGGCGCGATGAGCAGTTCTTC	CSAAWQGRDEQFF	TRBV20-1	TRBJ2-1	NA	NA
TGTGCCAGCCGAAAATTAGGGGGCGAGCAGTACTTC	CASRKLGGEQYF	TRBV28	TRBJ2-7	NA	NA
TGTGCCAGCAGACTCGACAGGGCCTACCAAGAGACCCAGTACTTC	CASRLDRAYQETQYF	TRBV28	TRBJ2-5	TRBD1	NA
TGTGCCATCACGGGCAGGAGTACAGCTAACCATGGCTACACCTTC	CAITGRSTANHGYTF	TRBV10-3	TRBJ1-2	NA	once
TGCGCCAGCAGCCCGAGGGGGCGAGAGGGCACTGAAGCTTTCTTT	CASSPRGREGTEAFF	TRBV5-1	TRBJ1-1	TRBD1	NA
TGTGCCAGCAGTTTCTCCTCCCAGGCTTCCTACTACGAGCAGTACTTC	CASSFSSQASYYEQYF	TRBV27	TRBJ2-7	NA	NA
TGCGCCAGCAGTCGGCGGGACTATAGCACAGATACGCAGTATTTT	CASSRRDYSTDTQYF	TRBV4-1	TRBJ2-3	TRBD2	many
TGTGCCAGCAGTCCGGGACCTCTGAACGACTATGGCTACACCTTC	CASSPGPLNDYGYTF	TRBV28	TRBJ1-2	NA	NA
TGTGCCAGCAGCCCTAGCGGGAGTTTCGCAGATGCGCAGTATTTT	CASSPSGSFADAQYF	TRBV5-5	TRBJ2-3	TRBD2	NA
TGTGCCAGCAGCCAGGGACTAGCGCTCTACAATGAGCAGTTCTTC	CASSQGLALYNEQFF	TRBV4-2	TRBJ2-1	TRBD2	many
TGCGCCAGCAGCCCGGACAGGGTCCAATACGAGCAGTACTTC	CASSPDRVQYEQYF	TRBV5-1	TRBJ2-7	TRBD1	few
TGTGCCAGCAGTCCCTATCAGGGACCCGAGCAGTACTTC	CASSPYQGPEQYF	TRBV27	TRBJ2-7	NA	NA
TGTGCCAGCAGTGACCCAGCATCGTTGGATACGCAGTATTTT	CASSDPASLDTQYF	TRBV6-1	TRBJ2-3	NA	NA
TGTGCCAGCAGCACCCGGAGGGAAGGCAATCAGCCCCAGCATTTT	CASSTRREGNQPQHF	TRBV6-2/TRBV6-3	TRBJ1-5	NA	NA
TGTGCCTGGAGTCAGAAGCGGGGGGGCATGTATGAGACCCAGTACTTC	CAWSQKRGGMYETQYF	TRBV30	TRBJ2-5	TRBD2	few
TGCAGTGCTTTAGGACAGGCTGAGGAAGCTTTCTTT	CSALGQAEEAFF	TRBV20-1	TRBJ1-1	TRBD1	NA
TGCAGTGCTAGAGAACTAGCGGGGGGCCATGAGCAGTTCTTC	CSARELAGGHEQFF	TRBV20-1	TRBJ2-1	TRBD2	few
TGTGCCAGCACTCTCGCGAACACCGGGGAGCTGTTTTTT	CASTLANTGELFF	TRBV9	TRBJ2-2	NA	NA
TGTGCCAGCAGCGCCCGAGGGGGCTTCACCGGGGAGCTGTTTTTT	CASSARGGFTGELFF	TRBV9	TRBJ2-2	TRBD1	few
TGCGCCAGCGGCCAAGATTGGGGGCGGGAGGGCCTCTACGAGCAGTACTTC	CASGQDWGREGLYEQYF	TRBV4-1	TRBJ2-7	TRBD2	NA
TGTGCCAGCAGCTCCTACGGAGACTTGAACACTGAAGCTTTCTTT	CASSSYGDLNTEAFF	TRBV13	TRBJ1-1	NA	NA
TGTGCCAGAAACCCGACGACTAGCGGTTACTCCTACGAGCAGTACTTC	CARNPTTSGYSYEQYF	TRBV27	TRBJ2-7	TRBD2	once
TGCGCCAGCAGCCCCGGGGGGACTAAAGACGAGCAGTACTTC	CASSPGGTKDEQYF	TRBV5-1	TRBJ2-7	TRBD2	NA
TGCGCCAGCAGCTTGGAGTTCCCAGGTGAAGGCTACACCTTC	CASSLEFPGEGYTF	TRBV5-1	TRBJ1-2	NA	NA
TGCAGTGCTATTTGGACATCAGGCTACACCTTC	CSAIWTSGYTF	TRBV20-1	TRBJ1-2	NA	NA
TGCAAGATAACCCAGGGGGATCAGCCCCAGCATTTT	CKITQGDQPQHF	TRBV20-1	TRBJ1-5	TRBD1	once
TGTGCCAGCAGCCCCGGGACAGGTAAATCCCAAACCTCCTACGAGCAGTACTTC	CASSPGTGKSQTSYEQYF	TRBV7-8	TRBJ2-7	TRBD1	NA
TGTGCCAGCAACCCGACAGGGGACTACGAGCAGTACTTC	CASNPTGDYEQYF	TRBV5-5	TRBJ2-7	TRBD1	few
TGTGCCAGCAGCTTAGCCCAGGGGGCGACCGGTTTTGAAAAACTGTTTTTT	CASSLAQGATGFEKLFF	TRBV7-6	TRBJ1-4	TRBD1	NA
TGCGCCACCCAAGCAGGGGCAAAAGATACGCAGTATTTT	CATQAGAKDTQYF	TRBV4-1	TRBJ2-3	NA	NA
TGTGCCAGCAGTGTATGGGACAACGCTGAAGCTTTCTTT	CASSVWDNAEAFF	TRBV2	TRBJ1-1	NA	NA
TGTGCCAGCAGCGTAGCTCCGGTGGGCACGCAGTATTTT	CASSVAPVGTQYF	TRBV9	TRBJ2-3	NA	NA
TGTGCCAGCGGCGGGGGCGGGCGACCGTACGAGCAGTACTTC	CASGGGGRPYEQYF	TRBV2	TRBJ2-7	NA	NA
TGTGTCAGCAGAAAAGCGGGACAAAGAGAAGCTTTCTTT	CVSRKAGQREAFF	TRBV25-1	TRBJ1-1	NA	once
TGTGCCAGCAGCCAAGATTCGGGACTAGCGGGAGTGGACCCCTACGAGCAGTACTTC	CASSQDSGLAGVDPYEQYF	TRBV14	TRBJ2-7	TRBD2	NA
TGTGCCACCAGCAGACAGAAACCAGATACGCAGTATTTT	CATSRQKPDTQYF	TRBV15	TRBJ2-3	NA	NA
TGTGCCAGCAGCCAAGATTCCCCACTAGCGGCGGGAGGCTACGAGCAGTACTTC	CASSQDSPLAAGGYEQYF	TRBV4-2	TRBJ2-7	TRBD2	once
TGTGCCAGCAGTTTTACAGGGAGGGGCACTGAAGCTTTCTTT	CASSFTGRGTEAFF	TRBV12-3/TRBV12-4	TRBJ1-1	NA	NA
TGTGCCAGCAGCGTAGGGGGACAGGGGTCAGATACGCAGTATTTT	CASSVGGQGSDTQYF	TRBV9	TRBJ2-3	TRBD1	NA
TGTGCCACCAGCAGAGCGGGGACAGGGTACACTGAAGCTTTCTTT	CATSRAGTGYTEAFF	TRBV15	TRBJ1-1	TRBD1	few
TGCAGTGCTGAGAGGGCAAGCACAGATACGCAGTATTTT	CSAERASTDTQYF	TRBV20-1	TRBJ2-3	NA	few
TGTGCCAGCAGTGGGCGGATCGAGACCCAGTACTTC	CASSGRIETQYF	TRBV6-1	TRBJ2-5	NA	NA
TGTGCCAGCAGTTCCAGACAGGCGCCGGTTAGGTGGAACTATGGCTACACCTTC	CASSSRQAPVRWNYGYTF	TRBV6-5	TRBJ1-2	NA	few
TGTGCCAGCCAGAGGGGGTACAATGAGCAGTTCTTC	CASQRGYNEQFF	TRBV11-2	TRBJ2-1	NA	NA
TGTGCCAGCAGCTTACTGGTAACAACAGATACGCAGTATTTT	CASSLLVTTDTQYF	TRBV7-2	TRBJ2-3	NA	few
TGCAGCGCGGGGGCAGGGGCTACGAGTGAGCAGTTCTTC	CSAGAGATSEQFF	TRBV29-1	TRBJ2-1	NA	many
TGTGCCAGCAGCTTGACAGGTACCGAACGCCTCATACAAGAGACCCAGTACTTC	CASSLTGTERLIQETQYF	TRBV5-5	TRBJ2-5	NA	NA
TGCGCCAGCAGCGGACAGGGGAGCCCCTACGAGCAGTACTTC	CASSGQGSPYEQYF	TRBV5-1	TRBJ2-7	TRBD1	NA
TGTGCCAGCAGCTTAGCGCACGATAGCCTCACAGATACGCAGTATTTT	CASSLAHDSLTDTQYF	TRBV7-2	TRBJ2-3	NA	NA